The rows below give T cell receptor beta chains drawn from one sample of a study of T cell repertoires in cytomegalovirus infection. MiXCR, applied by TCRdb to the reads, yields one record per CDR3 protein. The data hold about 260,000 distinct CDR3 sequences, with approximately 9% observed a single time. Sequences were obtained from PBMCs. Receptors were obtained from a human donor in good health (CMV status not recorded). Some clones in this sample may be carry-over from other donors' samples. Each CDR3 is given with its conserved first and last residue. The D gene is left open where the match is weak. The listing skips clone size in some rows; elsewhere it reads once, few, many or a size class.

>TRBJ1-6|-|TRBV9|-
CASSPTTGGSPLHF
TGTGCCAGCAGCCCTACGACAGGAGGTTCACCCCTCCACTTT
>TRBJ2-2|few|TRBV12-3/TRBV12-4|TRBD1
CASSSRTGRTGELFF
TGTGCCAGCAGCTCCCGGACAGGACGAACCGGGGAGCTGTTTTTT
>TRBJ2-3|many|TRBV6-6|TRBD1
CASSYFPPGQGIDTQYF
TGTGCCAGCAGTTACTTTCCTCCGGGACAGGGCATAGATACGCAGTATTTT
>TRBJ2-5|few|TRBV28|-
CASSSFETQYF
TGTGCCAGCAGTTCCTTTGAGACCCAGTACTTC
>TRBJ2-5|many|TRBV29-1|-
CSVEGGRQETQYF
TGCAGCGTTGAAGGGGGCCGGCAGGAGACCCAGTACTTC
>TRBJ2-1|-|TRBV2|TRBD1
CASNIQGAYNEQFF
TGTGCCAGCAATATCCAGGGGGCCTACAATGAGCAGTTCTTC
>TRBJ2-5|many|TRBV12-3/TRBV12-4|-
CASSGPTKETQYF
TGTGCCAGCAGTGGCCCCACCAAGGAGACCCAGTACTTC
>TRBJ1-2|many|TRBV7-2|-
CASSLAAQTNYGYTF
TGTGCCAGCAGCTTAGCGGCGCAGACGAACTATGGCTACACCTTC
>TRBJ2-5|many|TRBV11-2|-
CASSLDSYSQYF
TGTGCCAGCAGCTTAGACTCGTATTCCCAGTACTTC
>TRBJ1-1|many|TRBV6-1|-
CASSPDRSPMNTEAFF
TGTGCCAGCAGCCCAGACAGGTCGCCCATGAACACTGAAGCTTTCTTT
>TRBJ1-3|many|TRBV12-3/TRBV12-4|-
CASSPSGLPGNTIYF
TGTGCCAGCAGCCCCTCGGGTCTACCTGGAAACACCATATATTTT
>TRBJ2-7|many|TRBV20-1|TRBD2
CSVVDSREVQYF
TGCAGTGTGGTAGACTCGCGGGAGGTGCAGTACTTC
>TRBJ1-2|-|TRBV28|-
CASSLSSWGRGYTF
TGTGCCAGCAGTTTATCGTCCTGGGGGAGAGGCTACACCTTC
>TRBJ2-2|-|TRBV4-3|-
CASSQYPSGGANTGELFF
TGCGCCAGCAGCCAATATCCCAGCGGCGGCGCGAACACCGGGGAGCTGTTTTTT
>TRBJ1-5|many|TRBV28|-
CASRPTRLLSNQPQHF
TGTGCCAGCAGACCAACGAGGCTTTTGAGCAATCAGCCCCAGCATTTT